Shown below are 22 T cell receptor beta chains from a single sample sequenced in a study of cytomegalovirus exposure and HLA in healthy donors. Measured with immunoSEQ multiplex PCR; TCRdb has only the in-frame clones, and not every one. The sample yields about 160,000 clones, roughly 80% seen once. The source material was PBMCs. The origin of the receptors is a man aged 25-45 years in good health and CMV-seropositive.

This chain links TRBV30 with TRBJ2-3; TRBD2 is a possible D gene (6 bases). V was cut by 2 bases and J by 10 bases, with 13 bases left in between. Germline loops: CDR1 GTSNPN, CDR2 SVGIG (reference sequence). The CDR3 length is 12 residues. The CDR3 here is CAWSPGLPSQYF. The CDR3 region has the DNA TGTGCCTGGAGTCCCGGACTACCCTCGCAGTATTTT.

This rearrangement joins TRBV25-1 to TRBJ1-1; 9 bases are a match to TRBD1. Germline loops: CDR1 MGHDK, CDR2 SYGVNS. V shed 6 bases, J shed 5 bases, and the junction held 4 bases outside the gene matches. This CDR3 has 13 amino acids. The CDR3 reads CASREQGATEAFF. CDR3 nucleotides: TGTGCCAGCAGAGAACAGGGGGCTACTGAAGCTTTCTTT.

This clone was counted many times. The genes are TRBV6-4 and TRBJ2-3; the D gene is possibly TRBD2 (6 bases). With 2 bases removed from V and 4 bases from J, the gap between germline ends came to 13 bases. The CDR3 length is 15 residues. Germline V gene data show CDR1 as MRHNA and CDR2 as SNTAGT. The CDR3 sequence: CASSDRAGISDTQYF. The DNA of the CDR3 is TGTGCCAGCAGTGACCGGGCGGGGATCTCAGATACGCAGTATTTT.

The rearrangement links TRBV19 to TRBJ1-5; TRBD1 agrees at 8 bases. The CDR3 length is 14 residues. The V segment lost 5 bases and the J segment 6 bases; nucleotides outside the gene matches: 6. Germline V gene lookup returns CDR1 LNHDA and CDR2 SQIVND (reference sequence). CDR3 sequence (DNA): TGTGCCAGTAGTCCCGGACAGGGCGGTCAGCCCCAGCATTTT. Its translation is CASSPGQGGQPQHF. The full variable domain, rest sourced from reference TRBV19 and TRBJ1-5, is DGGITQSPKYLFRKEGQNVTLSCEQNLNHDAMYWYRQDPGQGLRLIYYSQIVNDFQKGDIAEGYSVSREKKESFPLTVTSAQKNPTAFYLCASSPGQGGQPQHFGDGTRLSIL.

In its sample, this clone was seen a few times. The DNA is omitted, as the CDR3 cannot be located on it reliably, and the CDR3 follows TCRdb's listing. V usage is TRBV2 and J usage is TRBJ2-7; the tabulated D call, TRBD2, remains unverified against the DNA. Germline V CDR1 and CDR2: SNHLY, FYNNEI. The CDR3 contains 12 residues when both ends are counted. The CDR3 sequence is CASILVGLEQYF.

V is TRBV6-1 and J is TRBJ2-2; TRBD2 agrees at 11 bases. CDR3 size: 15 residues. The V segment lost 6 bases and the J segment 4 bases; nucleotides outside the gene matches: 4. Germline V CDR1 and CDR2: MNHNS, SASEGT. The CDR3 DNA reads as TGTGCCAGCAGCCAGACTAGCGGGATCACCGGGGAGCTGTTTTTT. Its protein product is CASSQTSGITGELFF.

The chain has TRBV9 and TRBJ1-2; no clear D gene. The CDR3 covers 14 residues. Trimming removed 3 bases from V and 1 base from J, with 10 bases in between. CDR1 and CDR2 (germline): SGDLS, YYNGEE. CDR3 region: CASSASPNNYGYTF. The CDR3 DNA is TGTGCCAGCAGCGCCTCTCCTAATAACTATGGCTACACCTTC.

The chain employs TRBV7-3 and TRBJ2-7, with D perhaps matching TRBD2 (5 bases). Germline CDR1 reads SGHTA; CDR2 reads FQGTGA. Trimming removed 6 bases from V and 5 bases from J, with 14 bases in between. The CDR3 has 13 residues. Here the CDR3 DNA reads TGTGCCAGCAGGTCCCGAGCCGGGGACGAGCAGTACTTC. The encoded protein is CASRSRAGDEQYF.

The rearrangement uses TRBV5-1 and TRBJ2-5; 7 bases are shared with TRBD2. This CDR3 comprises 16 residues. V was clipped by 4 bases and J by 1 base; unmatched bases: 10. CDR1 is SGHRS, CDR2 YFSETQ, per germline. The CDR3 region is CASSPGLENFQETQYF. DNA of the CDR3: TGCGCCAGCAGCCCTGGACTAGAAAACTTCCAAGAGACCCAGTACTTC.

The chain joins TRBV6-1 to TRBJ2-3, with 7 bases fitting TRBD1. The CDR3 loop spans 14 amino acids. Trimming took 1 base from V and 4 from J; bases not matched to a gene: 2. Germline V CDR1 and CDR2: MNHNS, SASEGT. CDR3 region: CASSEDRGSDTQYF. In DNA form, the CDR3 reads TGTGCCAGCAGTGAAGACAGGGGCTCAGATACGCAGTATTTT.

This clone was picked up one time. This chain links TRBV4-3 with TRBJ2-2; 8 bases match TRBD1. The CDR3 contains 15 residues. V trimming: 3 bases; J trimming: 1 base; junction bases outside the gene matches: 1. Germline V gene sequence: CDR1 LGHNA, CDR2 YSLEER. This CDR3 is CASSQTGENTGELFF. The CDR3 DNA follows: TGCGCCAGCAGCCAGACAGGGGAGAACACCGGGGAGCTGTTTTTT.

This clone was seen only once. The J gene is TRBJ1-5, the V gene TRBV2; 9 bases map to TRBD1. The V and J ends lost 3 bases and 6 bases, in that order; junction bases with no gene match: 3. This CDR3 has 14 amino acids. Germline V gives CDR1 SNHLY, CDR2 FYNNEI. The CDR3 DNA reads as TGTGCCAGCAGTGAGGGACAGGGAGGTCAGCCCCAGCATTTT. Its translation is CASSEGQGGQPQHF.

The chain's CDR3 is CASSLDAGSNEQFF. The CDR3 coding sequence is TGTGCCAGCAGCTTGGACGCGGGAAGCAATGAGCAGTTCTTC. This sequence joins TRBV5-4 and TRBJ2-1; a possible D gene is TRBD2 (6 bases). The CDR3 covers 14 residues. Looked up from germline, CDR1 is SGHNT and CDR2 is YYREEE (reference sequence). The V end was cut by 0 bases, the J end by 6 bases, with 10 bases between.

The chain uses TRBV7-2 and TRBJ1-2; D not certain. V lost 1 base to trimming and J lost 6 bases, with 15 bases between them. Looked up from germline, CDR1 is SGHTA and CDR2 is FQGNSA. The length of the CDR3 is 15 residues. The CDR3 protein is CASSLVITGGDGYTF. DNA for the CDR3: TGTGCCAGCAGCTTAGTGATCACCGGAGGAGATGGCTACACCTTC.

This chain links TRBV6-5 with TRBJ2-3; 7 positions agree with TRBD2. Losses at the gene ends were 2 bases for V and 1 base for J; bases not matched to a gene: 0. CDR1 and CDR2 (germline): MNHEY, SVGAGI. The length of the CDR3 is 14 residues. The CDR3 is CASSYLAGTDTQYF. CDR3 sequence (DNA): TGTGCCAGCAGTTACCTAGCGGGCACAGATACGCAGTATTTT.

This chain uses TRBV6-5 with TRBJ2-7, with no clear D. Per germline, CDR1 MNHEY and CDR2 SVGAGI. The CDR3 covers 11 residues. V was trimmed by 6 bases and J by 5 bases, leaving 8 bases between them. The CDR3 region is CASSLRNEQYF. CDR3 bases: TGTGCCAGCAGCCTCAGGAACGAGCAGTACTTC.

This clone has a handful of counts. The V gene is TRBV5-1, the J gene TRBJ1-2; 8 nucleotides line up with TRBD1. The CDR3 loop spans 14 amino acids. Germline V gene data show CDR1 as SGHRS and CDR2 as YFSETQ. J was trimmed by 7 bases and V by 4 bases; bases with no gene match: 9. This CDR3 reads CASSPGQGSGGYTF. CDR3 coding DNA: TGCGCCAGCAGCCCAGGACAGGGTTCGGGTGGCTACACCTTC.

This chain uses TRBV6-1 with TRBJ2-2; D possibly corresponds to TRBD2 (5 bases). The CDR3 extends over 16 amino acids. In germline, CDR1 is MNHNS, CDR2 SASEGT. V lost 4 bases, J lost 4 bases, and 16 bases lay in between. Here the CDR3 reads CASSGTGSTSTGELFF. The CDR3 nucleotides read TGTGCCAGCAGTGGAACGGGGTCCACATCCACCGGGGAGCTGTTTTTT.

This clone was observed a single time. The V call is TRBV7-9, the J call TRBJ1-1; D possibly corresponds to TRBD1 (6 bases). V lost 0 bases to trimming and J lost 3 bases, with 8 bases between them. The CDR3 is 14 amino acids. The germline CDR1 and CDR2 sequences are SEHNR and FQNEAQ (reference sequence). CDR3 sequence: CASSLAQGYTEAFF. CDR3 nucleotides: TGTGCCAGCAGCTTAGCACAGGGTTACACTGAAGCTTTCTTT.

The chain links TRBV19 to TRBJ2-1, with 7 positions matching TRBD2. Germline CDR1 LNHDA, CDR2 SQIVND (reference sequence). The V segment lost 4 bases and the J segment 5 bases; nucleotides outside the gene matches: 8. The CDR3 runs to 15 residues. CDR3 coding DNA: TGTGCCAGTAGTACCTTCTTCGGACTAGACAATGAGCAGTTCTTC. Protein: CASSTFFGLDNEQFF.

The chain is built from TRBV6-6 and TRBJ2-7, with 7 positions matching TRBD1. This CDR3 is built from 15 residues. Germline assignment: CDR1 MNHNY and CDR2 SVGAGI (reference sequence). V lost 6 bases and J lost 3; bases outside the gene matches: 11. This chain's CDR3 is CASSRTGTANYEQYF. Written as DNA, the CDR3 is TGTGCCAGCAGCCGCACCGGGACAGCGAACTACGAGCAGTACTTC.

This sequence joins TRBV6-5 and TRBJ2-2, with TRBD2 as a possible D gene (6 bases). This CDR3 is 14 amino acids long. Between the trimmed V and J ends, which lost 4 bases and 5 bases, there was a span of 11 bases. The germline V gene encodes CDR1 MNHEY and CDR2 SVGAGI. DNA for the CDR3: TGTGCCAGCAGTTTATACGGGGGTACCGGGGAGCTGTTTTTT. It specifies CASSLYGGTGELFF.